This T cell receptor (beta chain) derives from a study of control samples from healthy donors and cancer patients. Assay used: immunoSEQ multiplex PCR; TCRdb lists only in-frame clones, some missing. The table shows 70,000 to 80,000 clones, with around 84% occurring only once. Sequenced material: blood. This TCR derives from a man aged 45-60 years in good health.

The CDR3 DNA sequence: TGCGCCAGCAGCCAAGCCCTCCCAGGGGTTTCCGACAATGAGCAGTTCTTC. Translated, it gives CASSQALPGVSDNEQFF. The V call is TRBV4-3, the J call TRBJ2-1; D is possibly TRBD1 (6 bases). The germline V gene has CDR1 LGHNA and CDR2 YSLEER. V was shortened by 1 base and J by 5 bases, with 18 bases between the two germline ends. CDR3 length: 17 amino acids.